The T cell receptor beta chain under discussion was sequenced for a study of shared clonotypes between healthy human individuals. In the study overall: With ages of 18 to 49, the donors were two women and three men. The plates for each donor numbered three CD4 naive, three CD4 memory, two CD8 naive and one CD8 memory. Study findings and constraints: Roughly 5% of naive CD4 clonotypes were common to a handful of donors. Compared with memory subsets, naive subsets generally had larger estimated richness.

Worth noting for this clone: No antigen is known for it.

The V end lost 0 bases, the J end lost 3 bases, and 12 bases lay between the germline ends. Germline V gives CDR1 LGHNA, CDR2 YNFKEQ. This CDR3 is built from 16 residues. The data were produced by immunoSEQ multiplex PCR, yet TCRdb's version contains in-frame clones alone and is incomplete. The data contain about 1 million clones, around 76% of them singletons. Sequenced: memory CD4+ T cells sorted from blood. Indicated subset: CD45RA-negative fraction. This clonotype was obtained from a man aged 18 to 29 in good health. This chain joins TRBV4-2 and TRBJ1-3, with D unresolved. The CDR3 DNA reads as TGTGCCAGCAGCCAAGATCGGGGTAGGAATGGAAACACCATATATTTT. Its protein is CASSQDRGRNGNTIYF.